This is a list of T cell receptor beta chains from one sample in a study of radiotherapy plus CTLA-4 blockade in lung cancer. The data were produced by immunoSEQ multiplex PCR, yet TCRdb's version contains in-frame clones alone and is incomplete. This repertoire shows 35,000 or so clones, approximately 85% found once; its top ten account for 5.8%. Source: peripheral blood, taken from a patient treated with radiotherapy plus ipilimumab. All receptors derive from a human donor with non-small cell lung cancer who had stable disease on radiotherapy plus ipilimumab. Each CDR3 is given with its conserved first and last residue. Each record gives: J gene, clone size, D gene, V gene, CDR3 protein, CDR3 DNA. The D gene is left open where the match is weak. Not all rows give a size; the values are once, few, many and, for expanded clones, a class.

J gene: TRBJ1-1
clone size: -
D gene: -
V gene: TRBV2
CDR3 protein: CASSEEYYRFNTEAFF
CDR3 DNA: TGTGCCAGCAGTGAAGAGTATTACAGATTCAACACTGAAGCTTTCTTT

J gene: TRBJ2-3
clone size: -
D gene: -
V gene: TRBV7-2
CDR3 protein: CASSLKGQDTQYF
CDR3 DNA: TGTGCCAGCAGCTTAAAGGGACAAGATACGCAGTATTTT

J gene: TRBJ1-1
clone size: -
D gene: -
V gene: TRBV5-4
CDR3 protein: CASSSGRSDTEAFF
CDR3 DNA: TGTGCCAGCAGCTCGGGGAGGTCGGACACTGAAGCTTTCTTT

J gene: TRBJ1-2
clone size: -
D gene: TRBD1
V gene: TRBV5-1
CDR3 protein: CASSLGTGGASPYGYTF
CDR3 DNA: TGCGCCAGCAGCTTGGGGACAGGGGGCGCTTCCCCCTATGGCTACACCTTC

J gene: TRBJ2-1
clone size: -
D gene: TRBD2
V gene: TRBV7-2
CDR3 protein: CASSSVRGRGEQFF
CDR3 DNA: TGTGCCAGCAGCTCCGTGCGCGGGAGGGGTGAGCAGTTCTTC

J gene: TRBJ2-1
clone size: -
D gene: -
V gene: TRBV18
CDR3 protein: CASSPGRQGGPNEQFF
CDR3 DNA: TGTGCCAGCTCACCAGGACGACAGGGAGGACCCAATGAGCAGTTCTTC

J gene: TRBJ2-5
clone size: -
D gene: -
V gene: TRBV11-2
CDR3 protein: CASSPVLTQETQYF
CDR3 DNA: TGTGCCAGCAGCCCGGTATTGACTCAAGAGACCCAGTACTTC

J gene: TRBJ1-2
clone size: -
D gene: -
V gene: TRBV7-2
CDR3 protein: CASSPIAGPGYTF
CDR3 DNA: TGTGCCAGCAGCCCCATAGCAGGGCCCGGCTACACCTTC

J gene: TRBJ2-1
clone size: -
D gene: TRBD1
V gene: TRBV7-9
CDR3 protein: CASSRYPFTEDRGYNEQFF
CDR3 DNA: TGTGCCAGCAGTCGCTACCCATTTACGGAGGACAGGGGCTACAATGAGCAGTTCTTC

J gene: TRBJ2-5
clone size: -
D gene: TRBD2
V gene: TRBV6-6
CDR3 protein: CASSYSSSGIEETQYF
CDR3 DNA: TGTGCCAGCAGTTACTCGTCGAGCGGGATAGAAGAGACCCAGTACTTC

J gene: TRBJ2-7
clone size: few
D gene: -
V gene: TRBV5-1
CDR3 protein: CASSFSGYMDEQYF
CDR3 DNA: TGCGCCAGCAGCTTCAGCGGGTATATGGACGAGCAGTACTTC

J gene: TRBJ2-7
clone size: few
D gene: TRBD1
V gene: TRBV5-3
CDR3 protein: CASSLTRDRGKGF
CDR3 DNA: TGTGCCAGCAGCTTGACCAGGGACAGGGGTAAGGGCTTC

J gene: TRBJ2-1
clone size: -
D gene: TRBD2
V gene: TRBV5-1
CDR3 protein: CASSPRTSGNLYNEQFF
CDR3 DNA: TGCGCCAGCAGCCCACGGACTAGCGGGAACTTATACAATGAGCAGTTCTTC

J gene: TRBJ1-6
clone size: -
D gene: TRBD1
V gene: TRBV27
CDR3 protein: CASSFGQGWSPLHF
CDR3 DNA: TGTGCCAGCAGTTTTGGACAGGGGTGGTCACCCCTCCACTTT

J gene: TRBJ2-2
clone size: -
D gene: -
V gene: TRBV19
CDR3 protein: CATSATRDTGELFF
CDR3 DNA: TGTGCCACTTCCGCGACGCGGGACACCGGGGAGCTGTTTTTT

J gene: TRBJ1-1
clone size: -
D gene: TRBD1
V gene: TRBV11-2
CDR3 protein: CASSPAGGNTEAFF
CDR3 DNA: TGTGCCAGCAGCCCCGCAGGGGGGAACACTGAAGCTTTCTTT

J gene: TRBJ1-4
clone size: -
D gene: -
V gene: TRBV6-5
CDR3 protein: CASTLTSQGGEKLFF
CDR3 DNA: TGTGCCAGCACCCTTACGAGCCAGGGAGGTGAAAAACTGTTTTTT

J gene: TRBJ2-1
clone size: -
D gene: -
V gene: TRBV10-3
CDR3 protein: CAISSSRENEQFF
CDR3 DNA: TGTGCCATCAGCTCGTCCCGGGAGAATGAGCAGTTCTTC

J gene: TRBJ2-3
clone size: -
D gene: TRBD1
V gene: TRBV2
CDR3 protein: CASSEPGQTDDTQYF
CDR3 DNA: TGTGCCAGCAGTGAACCGGGACAGACTGACGATACGCAGTATTTT

J gene: TRBJ1-5
clone size: -
D gene: -
V gene: TRBV30
CDR3 protein: CAWSSGGGQPQHF
CDR3 DNA: TGTGCCTGGAGTTCGGGGGGTGGTCAGCCCCAGCATTTT

J gene: TRBJ2-5
clone size: -
D gene: -
V gene: TRBV5-1
CDR3 protein: CASSLTGLGQETQYF
CDR3 DNA: TGCGCCAGCAGCTTGACAGGGTTAGGCCAAGAGACCCAGTACTTC

J gene: TRBJ1-2
clone size: few
D gene: -
V gene: TRBV14
CDR3 protein: CASSQDRGMGGYTF
CDR3 DNA: TGTGCCAGCAGCCAAGACAGGGGTATGGGCGGCTACACCTTC

J gene: TRBJ2-1
clone size: -
D gene: TRBD2
V gene: TRBV13
CDR3 protein: CASSLGWTSQQFF
CDR3 DNA: TGTGCCAGCAGCTTAGGCTGGACTAGCCAGCAGTTCTTC

J gene: TRBJ2-2
clone size: few
D gene: -
V gene: TRBV5-6
CDR3 protein: CASSRVNTGELFF
CDR3 DNA: TGTGCCAGCAGCCGCGTCAACACCGGGGAGCTGTTTTTT

J gene: TRBJ2-5
clone size: -
D gene: -
V gene: TRBV7-9
CDR3 protein: CASSSPARTGGTQYF
CDR3 DNA: TGTGCCAGCAGTTCCCCGGCCAGGACCGGGGGGACCCAGTACTTC

J gene: TRBJ1-4
clone size: once
D gene: -
V gene: TRBV4-1
CDR3 protein: CASSSTENEKLFF
CDR3 DNA: TGCGCCAGCAGTTCGACAGAGAATGAAAAACTGTTTTTT

J gene: TRBJ2-5
clone size: -
D gene: TRBD2
V gene: TRBV27
CDR3 protein: CASSLRVAGARETQYF
CDR3 DNA: TGTGCCAGCAGTTTACGGGTAGCGGGAGCTCGAGAGACCCAGTACTTC

J gene: TRBJ2-6
clone size: -
D gene: TRBD1
V gene: TRBV7-9
CDR3 protein: CASSAGTGVVSGANVLTF
CDR3 DNA: TGTGCCAGCAGCGCTGGAACAGGGGTAGTCTCTGGGGCCAACGTCCTGACTTTC

J gene: TRBJ1-1
clone size: -
D gene: -
V gene: TRBV28
CDR3 protein: CASSWQGNTEAFF
CDR3 DNA: TGTGCCAGCAGTTGGCAGGGGAACACTGAAGCTTTCTTT

J gene: TRBJ2-5
clone size: medium-sized
D gene: TRBD2
V gene: TRBV30
CDR3 protein: CAWGTSGIYETQYF
CDR3 DNA: TGTGCCTGGGGGACTAGCGGGATATATGAGACCCAGTACTTC

J gene: TRBJ1-2
clone size: -
D gene: -
V gene: TRBV11-2
CDR3 protein: CASSSRDYGYTF
CDR3 DNA: TGTGCCAGCAGCTCCCGGGACTATGGCTACACCTTC

J gene: TRBJ2-7
clone size: -
D gene: TRBD1
V gene: TRBV11-3
CDR3 protein: CASSSTGVLPYEQYF
CDR3 DNA: TGTGCCAGCAGCTCTACAGGGGTTTTGCCTTACGAGCAGTACTTC

J gene: TRBJ2-7
clone size: once
D gene: TRBD2
V gene: TRBV7-6
CDR3 protein: CASSLDPSGSSYF
CDR3 DNA: TGTGCCAGCAGCTTAGATCCTAGCGGGAGTTCTTACTTC

J gene: TRBJ1-2
clone size: -
D gene: -
V gene: TRBV23-1
CDR3 protein: CASSHPRTDYGYTF
CDR3 DNA: TGCGCCAGCAGTCACCCCCGAACAGATTATGGCTACACCTTC

J gene: TRBJ1-5
clone size: -
D gene: TRBD1
V gene: TRBV7-9
CDR3 protein: CASSGTGSNQPQHF
CDR3 DNA: TGTGCCAGCAGCGGGACAGGTTCCAATCAGCCCCAGCATTTT

J gene: TRBJ2-2
clone size: -
D gene: -
V gene: TRBV7-9
CDR3 protein: CASSSYRRGSGELFF
CDR3 DNA: TGTGCCAGCAGCTCGTATAGAAGGGGATCCGGGGAGCTGTTTTTT

J gene: TRBJ2-7
clone size: -
D gene: TRBD2
V gene: TRBV18
CDR3 protein: CASSPPGGTGQYF
CDR3 DNA: TGTGCCAGCTCACCACCGGGGGGGACCGGGCAGTACTTC

J gene: TRBJ2-2
clone size: -
D gene: -
V gene: TRBV5-1
CDR3 protein: CASSSQPANTGELFF
CDR3 DNA: TGCGCCAGCAGCTCCCAACCAGCGAACACCGGGGAGCTGTTTTTT

J gene: TRBJ1-3
clone size: -
D gene: TRBD1
V gene: TRBV18
CDR3 protein: CASSPPDRGSGNTIYF
CDR3 DNA: TGTGCCAGCTCACCCCCCGACAGGGGCTCTGGAAACACCATATATTTT

J gene: TRBJ2-1
clone size: -
D gene: -
V gene: TRBV4-1
CDR3 protein: CASSQDPLRAQGRYNEQFF
CDR3 DNA: TGCGCCAGCAGCCAAGACCCCCTTAGGGCGCAGGGGCGCTACAATGAGCAGTTCTTC

J gene: TRBJ2-1
clone size: few
D gene: TRBD2
V gene: TRBV4-1
CDR3 protein: CASSQDWASGDEQFF
CDR3 DNA: TGCGCCAGCAGCCAAGATTGGGCTAGCGGCGATGAGCAGTTCTTC

J gene: TRBJ2-7
clone size: -
D gene: -
V gene: TRBV10-3
CDR3 protein: CAISDPQSGEQYF
CDR3 DNA: TGTGCCATCAGTGATCCCCAATCGGGGGAGCAGTACTTC

J gene: TRBJ1-2
clone size: -
D gene: TRBD1
V gene: TRBV7-9
CDR3 protein: CASSLAGTVLYGYTF
CDR3 DNA: TGTGCCAGCAGCTTAGCCGGGACAGTCCTCTATGGCTACACCTTC

J gene: TRBJ2-1
clone size: -
D gene: TRBD2
V gene: TRBV27
CDR3 protein: CASSLRASGYNEQFF
CDR3 DNA: TGTGCCAGCAGTTTGAGGGCTAGCGGGTACAATGAGCAGTTCTTC

J gene: TRBJ2-7
clone size: -
D gene: TRBD2
V gene: TRBV15
CDR3 protein: CATSASLAESSYEQYF
CDR3 DNA: TGTGCCACCAGCGCCAGCCTAGCGGAGAGCTCCTACGAGCAGTACTTC

J gene: TRBJ2-3
clone size: -
D gene: TRBD2
V gene: TRBV19
CDR3 protein: CASSIRASGLPDTQYF
CDR3 DNA: TGTGCCAGTAGTATAAGGGCTAGCGGGCTTCCAGATACGCAGTATTTT

J gene: TRBJ1-1
clone size: -
D gene: TRBD1
V gene: TRBV7-9
CDR3 protein: CASSSNTGGNTEAFF
CDR3 DNA: TGTGCCAGCAGCTCAAATACAGGGGGGAACACTGAAGCTTTCTTT

J gene: TRBJ2-2
clone size: -
D gene: -
V gene: TRBV11-2
CDR3 protein: CASSTQGSTGELFF
CDR3 DNA: TGTGCCAGCAGCACACAGGGAAGTACCGGGGAGCTGTTTTTT

J gene: TRBJ2-1
clone size: -
D gene: TRBD1
V gene: TRBV9
CDR3 protein: CASSVVGTAYNEQFF
CDR3 DNA: TGTGCCAGCAGCGTAGTCGGGACAGCCTACAATGAGCAGTTCTTC

J gene: TRBJ2-2
clone size: -
D gene: TRBD1
V gene: TRBV2
CDR3 protein: CASSWTGPNTGELFF
CDR3 DNA: TGTGCCAGCAGCTGGACAGGGCCGAACACCGGGGAGCTGTTTTTT

J gene: TRBJ2-7
clone size: -
D gene: TRBD2
V gene: TRBV7-8
CDR3 protein: CASSSGLAGGPSSYEQYF
CDR3 DNA: TGTGCCAGCAGCTCGGGACTAGCGGGAGGGCCAAGCTCCTACGAGCAGTACTTC

J gene: TRBJ1-1
clone size: few
D gene: TRBD1
V gene: TRBV28
CDR3 protein: CASSRAGGFMNTEAFF
CDR3 DNA: TGTGCCAGCAGTAGGGCAGGGGGCTTCATGAACACTGAAGCTTTCTTT

J gene: TRBJ2-7
clone size: -
D gene: TRBD2
V gene: TRBV28
CDR3 protein: CASSPNQVMAGVYEQYF
CDR3 DNA: TGTGCCAGCAGCCCTAACCAGGTAATGGCGGGAGTTTACGAGCAGTACTTC

J gene: TRBJ2-1
clone size: -
D gene: -
V gene: TRBV7-9
CDR3 protein: CASSFSTGYNEQFF
CDR3 DNA: TGTGCCAGCAGCTTCTCAACCGGTTACAATGAGCAGTTCTTC

J gene: TRBJ1-3
clone size: -
D gene: TRBD1
V gene: TRBV30
CDR3 protein: CAWQDRVFGNTIYF
CDR3 DNA: TGTGCCTGGCAAGACAGGGTGTTTGGAAACACCATATATTTT

J gene: TRBJ2-1
clone size: once
D gene: TRBD2
V gene: TRBV7-2
CDR3 protein: CASSLVAGAYNEQFF
CDR3 DNA: TGTGCCAGCAGCTTAGTAGCGGGGGCCTACAATGAGCAGTTCTTC

J gene: TRBJ2-3
clone size: few
D gene: -
V gene: TRBV7-2
CDR3 protein: CASSLVYRRTDTQYF
CDR3 DNA: TGTGCCAGCAGCTTAGTGTACAGACGCACAGATACGCAGTATTTT

J gene: TRBJ1-5
clone size: medium-sized
D gene: -
V gene: TRBV28
CDR3 protein: CASSLSGSNQPQHF
CDR3 DNA: TGTGCCAGCAGTCTCTCGGGGAGCAATCAGCCCCAGCATTTT

J gene: TRBJ1-1
clone size: -
D gene: TRBD1
V gene: TRBV27
CDR3 protein: CASSLGQGAEAFF
CDR3 DNA: TGTGCCAGCAGTTTAGGGCAGGGGGCTGAAGCTTTCTTT